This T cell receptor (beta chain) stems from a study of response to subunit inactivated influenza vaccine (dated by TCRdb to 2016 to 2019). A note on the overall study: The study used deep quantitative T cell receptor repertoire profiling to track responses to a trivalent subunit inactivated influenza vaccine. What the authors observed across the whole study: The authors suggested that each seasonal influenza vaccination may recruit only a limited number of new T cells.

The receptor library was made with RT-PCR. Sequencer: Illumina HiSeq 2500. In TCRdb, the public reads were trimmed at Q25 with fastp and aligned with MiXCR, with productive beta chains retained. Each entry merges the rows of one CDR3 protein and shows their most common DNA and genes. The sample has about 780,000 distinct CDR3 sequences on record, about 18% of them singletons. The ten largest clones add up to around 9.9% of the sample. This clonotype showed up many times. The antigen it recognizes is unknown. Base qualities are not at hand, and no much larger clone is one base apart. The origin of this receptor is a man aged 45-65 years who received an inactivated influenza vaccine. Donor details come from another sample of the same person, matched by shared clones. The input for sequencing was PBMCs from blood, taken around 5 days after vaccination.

The sequenced DNA: TGTGCCAGCAGCCCCACGGGGGGGCAGCCCCAGCATTTT. It translates as CASSPTGGQPQHF. This chain is built from TRBV12-3 or TRBV12-4 and TRBJ1-5; 5 matching bases give a weak D call of TRBD1. The trim is 6 bases for V and 7 bases for J, with a gap of 13 bases between the germline ends. Including cysteine and phenylalanine, the CDR3 has 13 amino acids. The retained sequence is limited to the CDR3, 39 bases, with the frame set at the first base.